The source of this T cell receptor beta chain is a study of neoadjuvant anti-PD-1 for oral cavity cancer. This CDR3 has 16 amino acids. Germline trimming cut 1 base from V and 2 bases from J; bases unmatched to any gene: 7. The germline gives CDR1 SGHAT, CDR2 FQNNGV. Clones were sequenced by immunoSEQ multiplex PCR, and TCRdb holds only the in-frame ones, with some missing. Of tens of thousands of clones in the sample, roughly three quarters were seen once. The chain employs TRBV11-2 and TRBJ2-5; 7 nucleotides match TRBD2. Sample: PBMCs, taken before nivolumab (anti-PD-1) treatment. This receptor was identified in a person aged 35-80 years with oral cavity squamous cell carcinoma. In nucleotides, the CDR3 is TGTGCCAGCAGCTTAGGAGGACTAGTGATGCAAGAGACCCAGTACTTC. Translated, it gives CASSLGGLVMQETQYF.